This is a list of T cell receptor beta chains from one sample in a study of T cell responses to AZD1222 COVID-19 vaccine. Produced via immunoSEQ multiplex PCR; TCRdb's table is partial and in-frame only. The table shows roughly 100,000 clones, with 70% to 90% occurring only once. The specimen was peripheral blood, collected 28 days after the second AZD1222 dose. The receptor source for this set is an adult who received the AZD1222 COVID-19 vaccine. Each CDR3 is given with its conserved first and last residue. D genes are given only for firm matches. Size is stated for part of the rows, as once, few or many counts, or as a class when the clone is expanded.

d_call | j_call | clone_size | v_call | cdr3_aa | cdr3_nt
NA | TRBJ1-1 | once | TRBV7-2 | CASSLSTSWAFF | TGTGCCAGCAGCTTGTCGACATCTTGGGCTTTCTTT
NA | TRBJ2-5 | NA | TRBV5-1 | CASSLRSKETQYF | TGCGCCAGCAGCTTAAGGTCCAAGGAGACCCAGTACTTC
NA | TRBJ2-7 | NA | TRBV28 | CASRWPPGEQYF | TGTGCCAGCAGATGGCCGCCGGGAGAGCAGTACTTC
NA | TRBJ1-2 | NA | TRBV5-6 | CASSLATSGYTF | TGTGCCAGCAGCTTGGCTACGTCTGGCTACACCTTC
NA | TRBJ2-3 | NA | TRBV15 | CATSRDSPSDTQYF | TGTGCCACCAGCAGAGATTCCCCTAGCGATACGCAGTATTTT
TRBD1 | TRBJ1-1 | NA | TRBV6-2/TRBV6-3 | CASSYPRTGGTEAFF | TGTGCCAGCAGTTACCCAAGGACAGGGGGGACTGAAGCTTTCTTT
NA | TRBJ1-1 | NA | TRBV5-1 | CASSFGFLFTEAFF | TGCGCCAGCAGCTTCGGGTTTCTGTTCACTGAAGCTTTCTTT
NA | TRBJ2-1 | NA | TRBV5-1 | CASSSVAIGLNNEQFF | TGCGCCAGCAGTTCCGTCGCCATAGGACTAAACAATGAGCAGTTCTTC
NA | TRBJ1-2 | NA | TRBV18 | CASSPRQSDNYGYTF | TGTGCCAGCTCACCAAGACAGAGTGACAACTATGGCTACACCTTC
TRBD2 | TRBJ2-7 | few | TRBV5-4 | CASSLIPGLAGNSYEQYF | TGTGCCAGCAGCTTAATTCCGGGACTAGCGGGAAATAGCTACGAGCAGTACTTC
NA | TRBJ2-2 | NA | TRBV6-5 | CASSYSFDTGELFF | TGTGCCAGCAGTTACTCTTTCGACACCGGGGAGCTGTTTTTT
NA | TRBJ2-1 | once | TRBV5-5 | CASSSGWGADEQFF | TGTGCCAGCAGTTCGGGGTGGGGAGCGGATGAGCAGTTCTTC
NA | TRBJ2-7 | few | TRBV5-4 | CASSSWVGRGGDEQYF | TGTGCCAGCAGCTCCTGGGTAGGCAGGGGAGGAGACGAGCAGTACTTC
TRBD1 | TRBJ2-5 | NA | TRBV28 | CASSLRGQQETQYF | TGTGCCAGCAGTTTAAGGGGGCAGCAAGAGACCCAGTACTTC
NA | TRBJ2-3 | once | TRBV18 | CASSPPGVTDTQYF | TGTGCCAGCTCACCACCGGGGGTCACAGATACGCAGTATTTT
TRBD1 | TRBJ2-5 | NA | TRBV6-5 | CASCDRGSQETQYF | TGTGCCAGCTGCGACAGGGGCTCTCAAGAGACCCAGTACTTC
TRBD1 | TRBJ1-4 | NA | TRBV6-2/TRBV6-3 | CASSSGTGLFF | TGTGCCAGCAGCTCCGGGACAGGACTGTTTTTT
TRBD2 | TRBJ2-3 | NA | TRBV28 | CASSPTSALDTQYF | TGTGCCAGCAGTCCGACTAGCGCCTTGGATACGCAGTATTTT
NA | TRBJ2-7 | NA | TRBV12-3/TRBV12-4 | CASSLGGSSWQYF | TGTGCCAGCAGTTTAGGCGGATCTAGTTGGCAGTACTTC
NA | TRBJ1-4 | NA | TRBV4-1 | CASSQRWGATNEKLFF | TGCGCCAGCAGCCAAAGATGGGGGGCAACTAATGAAAAACTGTTTTTT
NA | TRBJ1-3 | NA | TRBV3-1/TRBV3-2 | CASSQDPFSPGRGNTIYF | TGTGCCAGCAGCCAAGATCCCTTTTCGCCAGGGCGCGGAAACACCATATATTTT
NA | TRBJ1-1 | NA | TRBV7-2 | CASSLSGNTEAFF | TGTGCCAGCAGCTTATCAGGGAACACTGAAGCTTTCTTT
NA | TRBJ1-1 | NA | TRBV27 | CASRAGPNTEAFF | TGTGCCAGCAGGGCGGGACCGAACACTGAAGCTTTCTTT
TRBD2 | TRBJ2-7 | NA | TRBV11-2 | CASSPTLARKNEQYF | TGTGCCAGCAGCCCTACACTAGCGAGAAAAAACGAGCAGTACTTC
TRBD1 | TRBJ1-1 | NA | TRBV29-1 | CSTKGQSNTEAFF | TGCAGCACGAAGGGACAGTCGAACACTGAAGCTTTCTTT
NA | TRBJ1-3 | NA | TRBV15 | CATSRGDSPPLF | TGTGCCACCAGCAGAGGCGACAGTCCTCCACTATTT
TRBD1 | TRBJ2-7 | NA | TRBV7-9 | CASSVPGQGTYEQYF | TGTGCCAGCAGCGTACCGGGACAGGGAACCTACGAGCAGTACTTC
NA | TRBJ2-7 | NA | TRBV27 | CASLYEQYF | TGTGCCAGCCTCTACGAGCAGTACTTC
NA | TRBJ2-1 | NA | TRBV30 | CAWIAGTSSYNEQFF | TGTGCCTGGATCGCCGGGACGAGCTCCTACAATGAGCAGTTCTTC
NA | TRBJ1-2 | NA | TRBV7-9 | CASSKDSVGYGYTF | TGTGCCAGCAGCAAGGACTCGGTGGGATATGGCTACACCTTC
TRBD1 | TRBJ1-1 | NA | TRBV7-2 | CASSLWTGNTEAFF | TGTGCCAGCAGCTTATGGACAGGAAACACTGAAGCTTTCTTT
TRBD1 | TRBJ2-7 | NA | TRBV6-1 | CASSEVTGVDEQYF | TGTGCCAGCAGTGAAGTGACAGGGGTGGACGAGCAGTACTTC
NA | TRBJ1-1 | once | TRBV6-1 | CASRESHQYMNTEAFF | TGTGCCAGCAGAGAATCTCACCAGTACATGAACACTGAAGCTTTCTTT
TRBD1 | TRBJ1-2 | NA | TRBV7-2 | CASSLGQGRYGYTF | TGTGCCAGCAGCTTAGGACAGGGACGCTATGGCTACACCTTC
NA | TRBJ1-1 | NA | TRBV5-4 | CASSLEGQGKLF | TGTGCCAGCAGCTTGGAGGGGCAGGGGAAACTCTTT
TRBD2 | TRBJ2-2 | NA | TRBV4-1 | CASSRTSGTYDTGELFF | TGCGCCAGCAGTCGGACTAGCGGGACCTATGATACCGGGGAGCTGTTTTTT
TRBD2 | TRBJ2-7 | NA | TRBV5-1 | CASSLDPGGSYEQYF | TGCGCCAGCAGCTTGGACCCGGGAGGTTCCTACGAGCAGTACTTC
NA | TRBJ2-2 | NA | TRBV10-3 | CAIRTASNTGELFF | TGTGCCATCAGGACAGCCTCGAACACCGGGGAGCTGTTTTTT
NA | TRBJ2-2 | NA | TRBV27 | CASRKGQYTGELFF | TGTGCCAGCAGGAAAGGACAGTACACCGGGGAGCTGTTTTTT
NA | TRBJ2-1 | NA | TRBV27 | CASRGGTASYNEQFF | TGTGCCAGCAGAGGGGGGACAGCCTCCTACAATGAGCAGTTCTTC
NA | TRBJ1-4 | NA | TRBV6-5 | CASSYDAENEKLFF | TGTGCCAGCAGTTACGATGCGGAAAATGAAAAACTGTTTTTT
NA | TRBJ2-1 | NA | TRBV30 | CAWSILSHYNEQFF | TGTGCCTGGAGTATCTTGAGCCACTACAATGAGCAGTTCTTC